One sample yielded the 23 T cell receptor beta chains listed below, sequenced in a study of T-cell memory formation after mild COVID-19 (dated by TCRdb to 2020 to 2023). Libraries were made using 5' RACE. TCRdb records Illumina NovaSeq 6000 as the sequencer. TCRdb reran the public reads through fastp at Q25 and MiXCR, keeping productive beta chains. Merged by CDR3 protein, the rows form single entries marked with the most common genes and DNA. The table for this sample lists almost 350,000 distinct CDR3 sequences; under 25% of them were counted only once. Of the sample, around 23% is held by the ten largest clones. Material: PBMCs or a T cell subset sorted from them (not recorded which). The receptors come from a man aged 18 to 35 who had mild COVID-19 (a few samples of this study predate the infection). The sample titles of this study are shuffled in the database, so cell type and time point are left out; the donor was told from shared clones.

This chain joins TRBV5-1 and TRBJ2-5; the D gene is possibly TRBD2 (6 bases). The CDR3 spans 15 residues. CDR1 is SGHRS, CDR2 YFSETQ, per germline. V lost 4 bases to trimming and J lost 2 bases, with 15 bases between them. The chain's CDR3 is CASSPGAEGQETQYF. The CDR3 nucleotides are TGCGCCAGCAGCCCCGGGGCGGAGGGGCAAGAGACCCAGTACTTC.

The chain joins TRBV5-1 to TRBJ2-2, with D possibly matching TRBD1 (7 bases). The V and J ends lost 0 bases and 3 bases respectively, with 12 bases between them. Germline values: CDR1 SGHRS, CDR2 YFSETQ. The CDR3 extends over 16 amino acids. CDR3 sequence reads: CASSLALRGDTGELFF. In nucleotides, the CDR3 is TGCGCCAGCAGCTTGGCCCTCAGGGGGGACACCGGGGAGCTGTTTTTT.

The gene calls are TRBV7-9 and TRBJ1-1; D is unresolved. V lost 2 bases to trimming and J lost 1 base, with 11 bases between them. Looked up from germline, CDR1 is SEHNR and CDR2 is FQNEAQ (reference sequence). CDR3 length: 15 residues. CDR3 bases: TGTGCCAGCAGCTTAATCGAGCAGAGGAACACTGAAGCTTTCTTT. This codes for CASSLIEQRNTEAFF.

This clonotype was seen only a few times. The V and J genes are TRBV24-1 and TRBJ2-5; D ambiguous. V dropped 5 bases and J dropped 2 bases, with 5 bases sitting between them. CDR3 size: 12 residues. Germline V gene sequence: CDR1 KGHDR, CDR2 SFDVKD. The CDR3 DNA reads TGTGCCACCAGTGGCACACAAGAGACCCAGTACTTC. It is translated as CATSGTQETQYF.

This clonotype was picked up a small number of times. The CDR3, as DNA: TGTGCCAGCAGCGGGCCCCAGCGCGTCCTGACTTTC. Its translation is CASSGPQRVLTF. The chain uses TRBV28 and TRBJ2-6; no reliable D call. V lost 6 bases and J lost 12, with 12 bases in between. Germline V gives CDR1 MDHEN, CDR2 SYDVKM. The CDR3 totals 12 residues.

This clonotype appeared a few times. V usage is TRBV18 and J usage is TRBJ2-3, with 10 bases that match TRBD1. CDR3 length: 16 residues. Looked up from germline, CDR1 is KGHSH and CDR2 is LQKENI. J lost 2 bases, V lost 5 bases, and 7 bases had no gene match. CDR3 sequence: CASSKWTGGTTDTQYF. CDR3 DNA sequence: TGTGCCAGCTCAAAGTGGACAGGGGGAACCACAGATACGCAGTATTTT.

The gene calls are TRBV7-9 and TRBJ2-1, with 7 nucleotides matching TRBD2. Germline V gene lookup returns CDR1 SEHNR and CDR2 FQNEAQ (reference sequence). After removal of 5 bases from V and 4 bases from J, the junction contained 11 bases not matched to a gene. The CDR3 length is 16 residues. In DNA, the CDR3 is TGTGCCAGCAGCCCGAAGACTAGCCGGTCATACAATGAGCAGTTCTTC. Translation gives CASSPKTSRSYNEQFF.

The sample holds many counts of this clonotype. The chain carries TRBV28 and TRBJ2-7; D might be TRBD2 (5 bases). Germline lookup yields CDR1 MDHEN and CDR2 SYDVKM. Between the trimmed V and J ends, which lost 5 bases and 3 bases, there was a span of 14 bases. The CDR3 is made up of 14 amino acids. CDR3 amino acids: CASSMAGRIYEQYV. The CDR3 nucleotides read TGTGCCAGCAGTATGGCGGGCAGGATCTACGAGCAGTACGTC.

The chain has TRBV29-1 and TRBJ2-5; TRBD2 matches 9 bases. The CDR3 contains 14 residues. Per the germline V gene, CDR1 is SQVTM and CDR2 is ANQGSEA. V gave up 7 bases and J gave up 5 bases; unmatched junction bases: 11. DNA for the CDR3: TGCAGCGCAGAAGGCGGGGGGGCATGGGAGACCCAGTACTTC. Amino acid sequence: CSAEGGGAWETQYF.

This clonotype was found a few times. This chain links TRBV20-1 with TRBJ1-3; D is ambiguous. The length of the CDR3 is 12 residues. Germline V gene lookup returns CDR1 DFQATT and CDR2 SNEGSKA (reference sequence). Trimming cost V 5 bases and J 0 bases, with 5 bases left between them. The CDR3 sequence: CSAPSSGNTIYF. Here the CDR3 DNA reads TGCAGTGCTCCCTCCTCTGGAAACACCATATATTTT.

The chain employs TRBV4-1 and TRBJ2-5; perhaps TRBD1 as D (5 bases). V lost 3 bases, J lost 2 bases, and 16 bases lay in between. The CDR3 is made up of 16 amino acids. Germline V CDR1 and CDR2: MGHRA, YSYEKL. This CDR3 reads CASSHPLGAGQETQYF. CDR3 nucleotide sequence: TGCGCCAGCAGCCATCCTTTAGGGGCAGGGCAAGAGACCCAGTACTTC.

V usage is TRBV12-3 or TRBV12-4 and J usage is TRBJ1-5; no reliable D call. V shed 7 bases and J shed 2 bases, with 12 bases lying between them. The CDR3 runs to 14 residues. The DNA of the CDR3 is TGTGCCAGCAAAAATTTGGCGGGCAATCAGCCCCAGCATTTT. The encoded protein is CASKNLAGNQPQHF.

This rearrangement joins TRBV20-1 to TRBJ1-1; no reliable D call. With 1 base removed from V and 4 bases from J, the gap between germline ends came to 10 bases. This CDR3 is 13 amino acids long. CDR1 is DFQATT, CDR2 SNEGSKA, per germline (reference sequence). The CDR3 reads CSARALIGTEAFF. CDR3 in DNA: TGCAGTGCTAGAGCCCTAATTGGCACTGAAGCTTTCTTT.

The V gene is TRBV4-1, the J gene TRBJ2-1; 7 bases are shared with TRBD1. Losses at the gene ends were 7 bases for V and 1 base for J; bases not matched to a gene: 7. The CDR3 has 15 residues. CDR1 is MGHRA, CDR2 YSYEKL, per germline. The CDR3 DNA is TGCGCCAGCACCACACAGGGGATTTCCTACAATGAGCAGTTCTTC. It yields the protein CASTTQGISYNEQFF.

The chain joins TRBV10-3 to TRBJ1-2; 7 nucleotides align to TRBD1. The CDR3 runs to 14 residues. Germline assignment: CDR1 ENHRY and CDR2 SYGVKD. V was clipped by 8 bases and J by 2 bases; unmatched bases: 8. The DNA for the CDR3 is TGTGCCATCTTGGGAGGGGGCAAAAACTATGGCTACACCTTC. Encoded protein: CAILGGGKNYGYTF.

This clonotype has a count of ten or more. The V and J genes are TRBV20-1 and TRBJ2-1; 8 positions agree with TRBD2. With 0 bases clipped from V and 5 bases from J, the junction kept 9 bases outside the gene matches. Germline values: CDR1 DFQATT, CDR2 SNEGSKA (reference sequence). The CDR3 is made up of 16 amino acids. CDR3 sequence (DNA): TGCAGTGCTAGAGATCCCAGAGCGGGGGCCCACAATGAGCAGTTCTTC. Its translation: CSARDPRAGAHNEQFF.

This sequence joins TRBV27 and TRBJ2-2; no definite D call. This CDR3 is 15 amino acids long. Per the germline V gene, CDR1 is MNHEY and CDR2 is SMNVEV (reference sequence). V was clipped by 2 bases and J by 1 base, with 8 bases between them. The CDR3 loop is CASSLIAGNTGELFF. CDR3 nucleotides: TGTGCCAGCAGTTTAATCGCAGGGAACACCGGGGAGCTGTTTTTT.

This chain joins TRBV5-1 and TRBJ2-5; no definite D call. V shed 3 bases and J shed 4 bases, with 10 bases lying between them. CDR1 and CDR2 from the germline V gene are SGHRS and YFSETQ. The CDR3 is 13 residues long. CDR3: CASSSHQPETQYF. The CDR3, as DNA: TGCGCCAGCAGCTCACATCAGCCAGAGACCCAGTACTTC.

V is TRBV15 and J is TRBJ1-2; D is undetermined. V lost 4 bases to trimming and J lost 6 bases, with 15 bases between them. Per germline, CDR1 LNHNV and CDR2 YYDKDF (reference sequence). This CDR3 has 14 residues. The CDR3 reads CATSTTGERNGYTF. Here the CDR3 DNA reads TGTGCCACCAGCACTACCGGGGAAAGGAATGGCTACACCTTC.

This chain uses TRBV7-2 with TRBJ2-1; 8 bases align to TRBD2. V lost 0 bases, J lost 7 bases, and 8 bases stayed unmatched. Germline-derived CDR1 and CDR2 are SGHTA and FQGNSA. The CDR3 spans 16 residues. CDR3 protein: CASSLALIAGFNEQFF. The CDR3 nucleotides read TGTGCCAGCAGCTTAGCGTTAATAGCGGGGTTTAATGAGCAGTTCTTC.

This clonotype was seen a few times. The CDR3 sequence is CASSYMTGRNYGYTF. The CDR3 DNA reads TGTGCCAGCAGTTACATGACAGGCCGTAACTATGGCTACACCTTC. The V gene is TRBV7-9, the J gene TRBJ1-2; D possibly corresponds to TRBD1 (6 bases). The CDR3 has 15 residues. The germline V and J ends were trimmed by 6 bases and 1 base, with 15 bases remaining between them. Germline V CDR1 and CDR2: SEHNR, FQNEAQ (reference sequence).

This clonotype was found a few times. The chain links TRBV7-9 to TRBJ1-6, with 11 bases aligning to TRBD1. The CDR3 loop spans 18 amino acids. CDR1 is SEHNR and CDR2 is FQNEAQ in the germline V gene (reference sequence). Trimming removed 5 bases from V and 2 bases from J; junction bases left unmatched: 8. For the CDR3, the DNA is TGTGCCAGCAGCCCAACCGGGACAGGGGGAACCTATAATTCACCCCTCCACTTT. Protein product: CASSPTGTGGTYNSPLHF.

This clonotype has just a few counts. The chain joins TRBV27 to TRBJ1-1; D gene unclear. The CDR3 runs to 15 residues. Germline V CDR1 and CDR2: MNHEY, SMNVEV (reference sequence). V was clipped by 1 base and J by 0 bases, with 9 bases between them. CDR3: CASSLYPEMNTEAFF. The DNA for the CDR3 is TGTGCCAGCAGTTTATATCCAGAGATGAACACTGAAGCTTTCTTT.